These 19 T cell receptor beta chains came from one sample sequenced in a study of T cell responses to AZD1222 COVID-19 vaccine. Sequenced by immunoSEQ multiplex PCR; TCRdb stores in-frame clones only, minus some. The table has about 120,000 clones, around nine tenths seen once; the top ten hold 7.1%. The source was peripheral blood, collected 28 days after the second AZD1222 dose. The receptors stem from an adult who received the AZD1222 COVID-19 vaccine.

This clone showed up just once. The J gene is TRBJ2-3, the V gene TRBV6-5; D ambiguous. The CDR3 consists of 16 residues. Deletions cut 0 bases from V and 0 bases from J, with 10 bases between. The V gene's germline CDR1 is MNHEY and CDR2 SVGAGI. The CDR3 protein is CASSYSGSASTDTQYF. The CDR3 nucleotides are TGTGCCAGCAGTTACTCGGGTTCAGCCAGCACAGATACGCAGTATTTT.

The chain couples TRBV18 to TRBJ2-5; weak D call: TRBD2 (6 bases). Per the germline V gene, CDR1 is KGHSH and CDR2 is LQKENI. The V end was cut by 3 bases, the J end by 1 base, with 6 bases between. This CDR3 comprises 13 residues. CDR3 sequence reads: CASSPGLQETQYF. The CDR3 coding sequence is TGTGCCAGCTCACCGGGACTCCAAGAGACCCAGTACTTC. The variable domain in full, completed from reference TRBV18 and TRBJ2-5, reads NAGVMQNPRHLVRRRGQEARLRCSPMKGHSHVYWYRQLPEEGLKFMVYLQKENIIDESGMPKERFSAEFPKEGPSILRIQQVVRGDSAAYFCASSPGLQETQYFGPGTRLLVL.

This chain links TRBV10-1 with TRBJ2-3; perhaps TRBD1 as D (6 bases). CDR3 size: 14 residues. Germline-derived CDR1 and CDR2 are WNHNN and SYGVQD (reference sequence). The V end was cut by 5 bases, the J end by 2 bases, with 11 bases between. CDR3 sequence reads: CASSRQENTDTQYF. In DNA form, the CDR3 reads TGCGCCAGCAGTCGACAGGAGAACACAGATACGCAGTATTTT.

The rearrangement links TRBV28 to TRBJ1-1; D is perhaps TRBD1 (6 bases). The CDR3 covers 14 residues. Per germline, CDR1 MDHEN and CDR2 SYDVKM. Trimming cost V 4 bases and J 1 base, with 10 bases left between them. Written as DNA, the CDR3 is TGTGCCAGCAGTTCCCCGGGACAGAACACTGAAGCTTTCTTT. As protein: CASSSPGQNTEAFF.

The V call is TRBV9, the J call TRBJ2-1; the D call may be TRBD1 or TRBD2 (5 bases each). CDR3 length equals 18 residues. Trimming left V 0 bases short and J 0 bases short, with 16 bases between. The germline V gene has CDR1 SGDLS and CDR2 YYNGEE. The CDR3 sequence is CASSVDDLRGSSYNEQFF. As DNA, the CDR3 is TGTGCCAGCAGCGTAGATGATTTACGGGGCTCCTCCTACAATGAGCAGTTCTTC.

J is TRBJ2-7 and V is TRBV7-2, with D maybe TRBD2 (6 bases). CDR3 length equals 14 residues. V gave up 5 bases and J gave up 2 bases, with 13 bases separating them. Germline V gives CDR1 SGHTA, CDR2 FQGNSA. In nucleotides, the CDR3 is TGTGCCAGCAGCCCCAGGACGGGGGCCTACGAGCAGTACTTC. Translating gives CASSPRTGAYEQYF.

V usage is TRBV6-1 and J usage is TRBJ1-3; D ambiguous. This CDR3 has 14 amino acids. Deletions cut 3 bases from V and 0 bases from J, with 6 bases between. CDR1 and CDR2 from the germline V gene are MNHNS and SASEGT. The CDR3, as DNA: TGTGCCAGCAGTGAGGCGTTCTCTGGAAACACCATATATTTT. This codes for CASSEAFSGNTIYF.

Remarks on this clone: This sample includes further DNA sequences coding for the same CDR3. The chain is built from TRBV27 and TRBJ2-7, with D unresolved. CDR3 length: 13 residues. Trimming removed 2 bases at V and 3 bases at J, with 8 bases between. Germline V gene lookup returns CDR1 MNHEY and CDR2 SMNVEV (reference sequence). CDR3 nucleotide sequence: TGTGCCAGCAGTTTAACGGGCAGCTACGAGCAGTACTTC. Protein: CASSLTGSYEQYF.

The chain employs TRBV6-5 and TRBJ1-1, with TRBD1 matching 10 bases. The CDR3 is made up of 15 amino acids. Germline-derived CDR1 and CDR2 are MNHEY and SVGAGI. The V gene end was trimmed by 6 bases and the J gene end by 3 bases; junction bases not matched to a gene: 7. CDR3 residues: CASRPGQGRYTEAFF. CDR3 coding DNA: TGTGCCAGCAGACCGGGACAGGGGCGATACACTGAAGCTTTCTTT.

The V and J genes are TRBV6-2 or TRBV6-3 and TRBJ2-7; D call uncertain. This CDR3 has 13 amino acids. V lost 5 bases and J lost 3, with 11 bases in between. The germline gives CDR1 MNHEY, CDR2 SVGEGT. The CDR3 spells CASSPTTYYEQYF. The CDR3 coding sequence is TGTGCCAGCAGTCCCACCACCTACTACGAGCAGTACTTC.

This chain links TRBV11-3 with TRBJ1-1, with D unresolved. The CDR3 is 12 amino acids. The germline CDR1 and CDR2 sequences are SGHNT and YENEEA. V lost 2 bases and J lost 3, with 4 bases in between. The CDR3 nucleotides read TGTGCCAGCAGCTTACAATACACTGAAGCTTTCTTT. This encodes CASSLQYTEAFF.

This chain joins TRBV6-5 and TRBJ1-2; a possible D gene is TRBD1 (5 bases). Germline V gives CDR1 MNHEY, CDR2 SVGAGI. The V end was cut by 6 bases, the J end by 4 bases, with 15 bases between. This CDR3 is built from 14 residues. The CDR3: CASSGWGSGYGYTF. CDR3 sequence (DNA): TGTGCCAGCAGCGGGTGGGGGTCGGGCTATGGCTACACCTTC.

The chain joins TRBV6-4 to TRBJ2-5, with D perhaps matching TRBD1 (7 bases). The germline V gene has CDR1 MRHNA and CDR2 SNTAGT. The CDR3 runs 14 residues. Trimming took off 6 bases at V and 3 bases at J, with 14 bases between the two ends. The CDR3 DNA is TGTGCCAGCAGCCATTCCAGGGGGGAAGAGACCCAGTACTTC. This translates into CASSHSRGEETQYF.

CDR3 nucleotide sequence: TGTGCCAGCTCACCGGTGGAGGGTTCAGAAAACATTCAGTACTTC. Protein sequence: CASSPVEGSENIQYF. The J gene is TRBJ2-4, the V gene TRBV18; perhaps TRBD2 as D (6 bases). With 3 bases removed from V and 5 bases from J, the gap between germline ends came to 14 bases. There are 15 residues in the CDR3. Per germline, CDR1 KGHSH and CDR2 LQKENI.

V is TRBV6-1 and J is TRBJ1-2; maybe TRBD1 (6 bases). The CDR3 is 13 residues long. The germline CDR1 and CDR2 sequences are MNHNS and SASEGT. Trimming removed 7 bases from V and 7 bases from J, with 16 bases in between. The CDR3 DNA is TGTGCCAGCACCCCGGACAGTGGGGGTGGCTACACCTTC. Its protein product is CASTPDSGGGYTF.

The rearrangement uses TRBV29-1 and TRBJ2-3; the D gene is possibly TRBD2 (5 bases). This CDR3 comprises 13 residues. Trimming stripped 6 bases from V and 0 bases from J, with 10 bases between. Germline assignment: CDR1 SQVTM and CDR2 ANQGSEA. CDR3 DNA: TGCAGCGTGGAGACGGGAAGCACAGATACGCAGTATTTT. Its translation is CSVETGSTDTQYF.

The CDR3 sequence: CASSYSWVNYTF. DNA for the CDR3: TGTGCCAGCAGTTACTCGTGGGTGAACTACACCTTC. This chain uses TRBV6-5 with TRBJ1-2; D uncertain. Germline CDR1 and CDR2: MNHEY and SVGAGI. Trimming removed 0 bases at V and 10 bases at J, with 9 bases between. This CDR3 is 12 amino acids long.

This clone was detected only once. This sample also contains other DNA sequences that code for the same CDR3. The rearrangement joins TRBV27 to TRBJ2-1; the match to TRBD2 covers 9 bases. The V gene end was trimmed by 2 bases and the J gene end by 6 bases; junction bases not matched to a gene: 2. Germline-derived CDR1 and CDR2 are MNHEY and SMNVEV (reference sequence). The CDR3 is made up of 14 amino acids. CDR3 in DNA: TGTGCCAGCAGTTTAGCGGGAGGGCCCAATGAGCAGTTCTTC. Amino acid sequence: CASSLAGGPNEQFF.

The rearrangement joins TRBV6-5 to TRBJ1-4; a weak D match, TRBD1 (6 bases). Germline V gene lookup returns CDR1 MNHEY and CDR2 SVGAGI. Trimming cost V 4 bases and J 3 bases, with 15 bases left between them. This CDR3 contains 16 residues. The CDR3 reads CASSSRRGLPNEKLFF. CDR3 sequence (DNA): TGTGCCAGCAGTTCGCGGCGGGGGCTACCTAATGAAAAACTGTTTTTT.